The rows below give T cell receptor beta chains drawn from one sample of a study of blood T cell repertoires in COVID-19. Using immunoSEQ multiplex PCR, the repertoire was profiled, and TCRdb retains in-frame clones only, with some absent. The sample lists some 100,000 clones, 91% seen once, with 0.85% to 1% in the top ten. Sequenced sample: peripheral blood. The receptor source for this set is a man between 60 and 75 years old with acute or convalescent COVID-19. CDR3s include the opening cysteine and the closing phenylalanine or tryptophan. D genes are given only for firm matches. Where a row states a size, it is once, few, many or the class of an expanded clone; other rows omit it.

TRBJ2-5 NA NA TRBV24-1 TGTGCCACCAGTGTCAGGGGCGTCGAGACCCAGTACTTC CATSVRGVETQYF
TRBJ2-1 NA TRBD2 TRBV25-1 TGTGCCAGCAGTGTAGGACTAGCGGATTACAATGAGCAGTTCTTC CASSVGLADYNEQFF
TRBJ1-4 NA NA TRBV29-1 TGCAGCGTACGAGGAGGGGGGGGTGAAAAACTGTTTTTT CSVRGGGGEKLFF
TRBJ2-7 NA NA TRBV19 TGTGCCAGTAGTATAGCGGACAGTTCCTACGAGCAGTACTTC CASSIADSSYEQYF
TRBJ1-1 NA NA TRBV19 TGTGCCAGTAGTACATCTCAGGGAGGCACTGAAGCTTTCTTT CASSTSQGGTEAFF
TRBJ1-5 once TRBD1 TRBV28 TGTGCCAGCCGACCGGGACAGGGAGTACCTATGAGCAATCAGCCCCAGCATTTT CASRPGQGVPMSNQPQHF
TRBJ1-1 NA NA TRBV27 TGTGCCAGCAGGGAATTGGGGGGGAACACTGAAGCTTTCTTT CASRELGGNTEAFF
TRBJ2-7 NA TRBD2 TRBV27 TGTGCCAGCAGCGCGGGACTAGCGACCTACGAGCAGTACTTC CASSAGLATYEQYF
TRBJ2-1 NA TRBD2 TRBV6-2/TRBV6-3 TGTGCCAGCAGCCCTTCCCCGGGACTAGCGGGACCCTACAATGAGCAGTTCTTC CASSPSPGLAGPYNEQFF
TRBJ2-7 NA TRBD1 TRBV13 TGTGCCAGCAGTATGGGACAGGGTAACCCCTACGAGCAGTACTTC CASSMGQGNPYEQYF
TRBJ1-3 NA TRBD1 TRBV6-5 TGTGCCAGCAGCATGGGACAGGGGTTCGCGAACACCATATATTTT CASSMGQGFANTIYF
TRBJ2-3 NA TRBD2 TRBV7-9 TGTGCCAGCAGCCGAACTAGCGGGAGCACAGATACGCAGTATTTT CASSRTSGSTDTQYF
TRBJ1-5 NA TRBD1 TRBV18 TGTGCCAGCTCACCGCTGGAGGTGGCCAGGGGGCTCTATCAGCCCCAGCATTTT CASSPLEVARGLYQPQHF
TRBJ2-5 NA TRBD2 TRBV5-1 TGCGCCAGCAGCTTGGGGGCGGGAGTCGGACAAGAGACCCAGTACTTC CASSLGAGVGQETQYF
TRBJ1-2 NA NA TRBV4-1 TGCGCCAGCAGCCAAGAGAGCAGCTTGGGGAGGGATGGCTACACCTTC CASSQESSLGRDGYTF
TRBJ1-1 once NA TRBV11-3 TGTGCCAGCAGCCGCCGGGGAGAGGGCACTGAAGCTTTCTTT CASSRRGEGTEAFF
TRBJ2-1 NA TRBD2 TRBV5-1 TGCGCCAGCAGCTCCACAGCGGGGAGCTCCTACAATGAGCAGTTCTTC CASSSTAGSSYNEQFF
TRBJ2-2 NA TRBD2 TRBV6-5 TGTGCCAGCCGGCCAGCGGGAGGGCTGGGGGAGCTGTTTTTT CASRPAGGLGELFF
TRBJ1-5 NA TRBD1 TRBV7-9 TGTGCCAGCAGCTTAGATGAGACAGGGATGAGATATCAGCCCCAGCATTTT CASSLDETGMRYQPQHF
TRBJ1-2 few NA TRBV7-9 TGTGCCAGCAGCTTAGAGCTGCTCAGGGGCTACACCTTC CASSLELLRGYTF
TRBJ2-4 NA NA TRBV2 TGTGCCAGCGAAGGGACTCAAAACATTCAGTACTTC CASEGTQNIQYF
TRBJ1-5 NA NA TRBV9 TGTGCCAGCAGCGTAGATCAGTTTAGCAATCAGCCCCAGCATTTT CASSVDQFSNQPQHF
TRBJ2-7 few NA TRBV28 TGTGCCAGCAGTCCGAGGAGGGCCCTCGACGAGCAGTACTTC CASSPRRALDEQYF
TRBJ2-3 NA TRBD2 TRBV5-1 TGCGCCAGCAGCATAATAACACCGGGACTAGCGGTATCTAGCACAGATACGCAGTATTTT CASSIITPGLAVSSTDTQYF